This TCR beta chain stems from a study of high-grade serous ovarian cancer treatment subgroups. The study's findings and limits: The analyses considered CDR3 and ignored CDR1 and CDR2. Same-patient tumor repertoires overlapped at roughly 0.1 to 0.85; different patients barely overlapped. These tumor repertoires lack spatial information from bulk sequencing.

Trimming removed 3 bases from V and 0 bases from J; junction bases left unmatched: 2. Germline V gene sequence: CDR1 SGDLS, CDR2 YYNGEE. This CDR3 region has 15 residues. Profiling relied on immunoSEQ multiplex PCR, and the TCRdb table lists in-frame clones only, not all of them. The table has thousands of clones, about 70% seen once. This clone was detected once. The antigen is not known. Tumor tissue was taken before any definitive surgery or chemotherapy was given. This sequence was found in a human donor with high-grade serous ovarian cancer. Sequences were obtained from tumor tissue. The rearrangement joins TRBV9 to TRBJ2-3; TRBD2 agrees at 9 bases. The CDR3 DNA follows: TGTGCCAGCAGCGCTAGCGGGGTTAGCACAGATACGCAGTATTTT. Encoded protein: CASSASGVSTDTQYF.